The rows below give T cell receptor beta chains drawn from one sample of a study of beta chain features in type 1 diabetes. Some clones are missing from TCRdb's copy, which holds only in-frame ones; the method was immunoSEQ multiplex PCR. Of 400,000 or so clones detected, roughly 9.8% appear once; the ten largest clones hold about 0.64%. Sequencing was performed on central memory CD4+ T cells from blood. The source of these receptors is a man between 25 and 39 years old with type 1 diabetes. Both conserved end residues are part of each CDR3. The D gene is left open where the match is weak.

v_call	j_call	d_call	cdr3_aa
TRBV2	TRBJ2-1	TRBD1	CASRGQVGNEQFF
TRBV19	TRBJ2-4	NA	CASRITGVDLAKNIQYF
TRBV9	TRBJ2-1	TRBD2	CASSAGRAVAEQFF
TRBV28	TRBJ1-3	NA	CASNPPVEGNTIYF
TRBV5-4	TRBJ2-1	NA	CASSLPRDWKNNEQFF
TRBV19	TRBJ2-5	NA	CASSRLYQETQYF
TRBV7-2	TRBJ1-5	NA	CASSLALSRGDQPQHF
TRBV18	TRBJ2-1	NA	CASSLNEQFF
TRBV7-3	TRBJ1-5	NA	CASSPIGGQPQHF
TRBV29-1	TRBJ1-1	NA	CSVDGGFGFTEAFF
TRBV7-9	TRBJ2-1	NA	CASSWASVGPGEQFF
TRBV2	TRBJ2-7	NA	CASRVTIYEQYF
TRBV5-1	TRBJ1-2	NA	CASSSMESGPRGYTF
TRBV9	TRBJ2-1	NA	CASRGGPGFSYNEQFF
TRBV7-2	TRBJ2-5	TRBD2	CASSGLAEASKGYETQYF
TRBV7-2	TRBJ1-1	NA	CATRLPSGTTEAFF
TRBV28	TRBJ2-7	TRBD1	CASNHRDRAEQYF
TRBV6-5	TRBJ2-7	TRBD1	CASSPYGQGGYEQYF
TRBV18	TRBJ1-3	NA	CASSPMDSGSGNTIYF
TRBV7-9	TRBJ2-3	NA	CASSLQAENTQYF
TRBV5-1	TRBJ2-1	NA	CASSLGTGDNEQFF
TRBV2	TRBJ1-5	NA	CASSADGYESNQPQHF
TRBV18	TRBJ2-7	TRBD2	CASSPPGTSGYEQYF
TRBV5-4	TRBJ1-1	NA	CASSRNSGENTEAFF
TRBV11-2	TRBJ2-1	NA	CASSLDRGEQFF
TRBV13	TRBJ2-2	NA	CASSLWAGSNTGELFF
TRBV2	TRBJ1-1	NA	CASSLGPNTEAFF
TRBV2	TRBJ2-5	TRBD1	CASKPRTGEETQYF
TRBV4-3	TRBJ1-2	NA	CASSLSQVGYGYTF
TRBV7-3	TRBJ2-7	NA	CASSLIVEQYF
TRBV4-2	TRBJ2-5	NA	CASSLAGTLQETQYF
TRBV28	TRBJ1-1	TRBD1	CASRGQGRTPEAFF
TRBV7-7	TRBJ2-2	NA	CASSLGTNTGELFF
TRBV9	TRBJ2-1	NA	CASSVVLNEQFF
TRBV19	TRBJ2-1	TRBD2	CASSIIASGRARSYNEQFF
TRBV28	TRBJ2-7	NA	CASSFWTSGEREQYF
TRBV28	TRBJ1-4	NA	CASSSTTNEKLFF
TRBV4-1	TRBJ1-4	TRBD1	CASSQRTGGGEKLFF
TRBV5-1	TRBJ2-1	TRBD2	CASSLATTSGRNAYNEQFF
TRBV19	TRBJ1-5	NA	CASSFATGSGQPQHF
TRBV7-2	TRBJ2-5	TRBD2	CASSLVAGGSQETQYF
TRBV21-1	TRBJ2-5	NA	CASSKAPGEETQYF
TRBV15	TRBJ2-7	NA	CATWSSLTYEQYF
TRBV29-1	TRBJ2-7	NA	CSVVVAAYEQYF
TRBV30	TRBJ1-5	NA	CAWRLPGTDQPQHF
TRBV7-9	TRBJ2-3	NA	CASSFGGYSTDTQYF
TRBV7-9	TRBJ1-1	NA	CASSAEQGTEAFF
TRBV11-2	TRBJ2-1	NA	CASSSGPTRGTLDEQFF
TRBV19	TRBJ1-3	NA	CASTSWGLTAGNTIYF
TRBV11-2	TRBJ2-7	TRBD2	CASSFTSGSSASTGQYF
TRBV27	TRBJ1-1	NA	CASRPFNTEAFF
TRBV6-5	TRBJ2-5	TRBD2	CASSPLAGGGETQYF
TRBV6-1	TRBJ2-2	TRBD1	CASSLGQGYTGELFF
TRBV7-8	TRBJ2-1	TRBD2	CASSFTSGNEQFF
TRBV2	TRBJ1-2	NA	CASSDPQGNYGYTF
TRBV7-2	TRBJ2-7	NA	CASSSHYEQYF
TRBV6-6	TRBJ2-1	NA	CASRKGGPVNEQFF
TRBV6-5	TRBJ2-1	TRBD2	CASSLAGESHNEQFF